Listed below are T cell receptor beta chains from one sample, sequenced in a study of T cells after posttransplantation cyclophosphamide. Sequencing used immunoSEQ multiplex PCR; TCRdb keeps in-frame clones, though not all of them. The table lists more than 30,000 clones, with no singletons. The sequenced sample was PBMCs. The receptors were sampled from a girl aged 5-17 years in good health, CMV-negative, and a related stem cell transplant donor. CDR3s include the opening cysteine and the closing phenylalanine or tryptophan. Each record gives: clone size, J gene, D gene, V gene, CDR3 length, CDR3 DNA, CDR3 protein. D genes are given only for firm matches. Size values are once, few and many counts, or a class for expanded clones, and some rows have none.

abundance: few
j_gene: TRBJ1-1
d_gene: NA
v_gene: TRBV6-5
len: 14
CDR3nt: TGTGCCAGCACTATGACAGGACTGAACACTGAAGCTTTCTTT
CDR3aa: CASTMTGLNTEAFF

abundance: few
j_gene: TRBJ2-5
d_gene: NA
v_gene: TRBV9
len: 14
CDR3nt: TGTGCCAGCAGCGTAGTGGGGGGCCAAGAGACCCAGTACTTC
CDR3aa: CASSVVGGQETQYF

abundance: NA
j_gene: TRBJ2-2
d_gene: TRBD1
v_gene: TRBV7-3
len: 16
CDR3nt: TGTGCCAGCAGCTTAGGGACAGGGGGCCGAGGCGGGGAGCTGTTTTTC
CDR3aa: CASSLGTGGRGGELFF

abundance: many
j_gene: TRBJ1-1
d_gene: TRBD1
v_gene: TRBV14
len: 14
CDR3nt: TGTGCCAGCAGCCACCTGGACAGGGGCACTGAAGCTTTCTTT
CDR3aa: CASSHLDRGTEAFF

abundance: many
j_gene: TRBJ2-3
d_gene: TRBD1
v_gene: TRBV6-4
len: 16
CDR3nt: TGTGCCAGCAGTGACTCCCCAGGGGGCTTCCCAGATACGCAGTATTTT
CDR3aa: CASSDSPGGFPDTQYF

abundance: many
j_gene: TRBJ1-1
d_gene: NA
v_gene: TRBV4-1
len: 15
CDR3nt: TGCGCCAGCAGCCTTAAGACAGCGATGAACACTGAAGCTTTCTTT
CDR3aa: CASSLKTAMNTEAFF

abundance: many
j_gene: TRBJ1-3
d_gene: TRBD1
v_gene: TRBV6-6
len: 14
CDR3nt: TGTGCCAGCAGGGGGACAGTCTCTGGAAACACCATATATTTT
CDR3aa: CASRGTVSGNTIYF

abundance: many
j_gene: TRBJ2-2
d_gene: TRBD2
v_gene: TRBV7-3
len: 15
CDR3nt: TGTGCCAGCAGGGGGACTAGCGGGGGTACCGGGGAGCTGTTTTTT
CDR3aa: CASRGTSGGTGELFF

abundance: many
j_gene: TRBJ2-3
d_gene: NA
v_gene: TRBV9
len: 13
CDR3nt: TGTGCCAGCAGCGTAGTCCCGGCAGATACGCAGTATTTT
CDR3aa: CASSVVPADTQYF

abundance: many
j_gene: TRBJ1-2
d_gene: TRBD1
v_gene: TRBV28
len: 14
CDR3nt: TGTGCCAGCAGTTTGTATCAGGGGGCGGATGGCTACACCTTC
CDR3aa: CASSLYQGADGYTF

abundance: many
j_gene: TRBJ2-5
d_gene: NA
v_gene: TRBV7-6
len: 14
CDR3nt: TGTGCCAGCACAAGACTTCAAACTCAAGAGACCCAGTACTTC
CDR3aa: CASTRLQTQETQYF

abundance: few
j_gene: TRBJ2-1
d_gene: TRBD2
v_gene: TRBV11-2
len: 18
CDR3nt: TGTGCCAGCAGCACCCGGGGGGGACTAGCGGGAGTTTACAATGAGCAGTTCTTC
CDR3aa: CASSTRGGLAGVYNEQFF

abundance: few
j_gene: TRBJ2-1
d_gene: NA
v_gene: TRBV7-2
len: 18
CDR3nt: TGTGCCAGCAGCTTAGATTCCCCGGGACAAAAACCTTACAATGAGCAGTTCTTC
CDR3aa: CASSLDSPGQKPYNEQFF

abundance: many
j_gene: TRBJ1-1
d_gene: NA
v_gene: TRBV11-3
len: 13
CDR3nt: TGTGCCAGCAGCTTAGTCCAAGGGGATGAAGCTTTCTTT
CDR3aa: CASSLVQGDEAFF

abundance: few
j_gene: TRBJ2-7
d_gene: NA
v_gene: TRBV7-9
len: 17
CDR3nt: TGTGCCAGCAGCTTTATAAGCGGGCCCCTTTTATCCTACGAGCAGTACTTC
CDR3aa: CASSFISGPLLSYEQYF

abundance: NA
j_gene: TRBJ2-1
d_gene: TRBD2
v_gene: TRBV5-3
len: 14
CDR3nt: TGTGCCAGAAGCCGGGGGGTATCCTACAATGAGCAGTTCTTC
CDR3aa: CARSRGVSYNEQFF

abundance: many
j_gene: TRBJ2-2
d_gene: NA
v_gene: TRBV5-1
len: 16
CDR3nt: TGCGCCAGCAGCCTACCGGACAGTTCGAACACCGGGGAGCTGTTTTTT
CDR3aa: CASSLPDSSNTGELFF

abundance: many
j_gene: TRBJ2-7
d_gene: TRBD1
v_gene: TRBV28
len: 16
CDR3nt: TGTGCCAGCAGTTCCTATTCCGGGACAGCTTTGGACGAGCAGTACTTC
CDR3aa: CASSSYSGTALDEQYF

abundance: NA
j_gene: TRBJ1-3
d_gene: NA
v_gene: TRBV29-1
len: 13
CDR3nt: TGCAGCGTTACCGGACAGTCTGGAAACACCATATATTTT
CDR3aa: CSVTGQSGNTIYF

abundance: many
j_gene: TRBJ2-7
d_gene: TRBD2
v_gene: TRBV4-1
len: 19
CDR3nt: TGCGCCAGCAGCCAAATTTCTCGGGGACTAGCGGGATACCCCTACGAGCAGTACTTC
CDR3aa: CASSQISRGLAGYPYEQYF

abundance: many
j_gene: TRBJ2-2
d_gene: NA
v_gene: TRBV4-3
len: 16
CDR3nt: TGCGCCAGCAGCCAAGACTCGACAGGAAACACCGGGGAGCTGTTTTTT
CDR3aa: CASSQDSTGNTGELFF

abundance: NA
j_gene: TRBJ2-5
d_gene: TRBD1
v_gene: TRBV7-9
len: 16
CDR3nt: TGTGCCAGCAGCATCCATCGGACAGGGGGGAGAGAGACCCAGTACTTC
CDR3aa: CASSIHRTGGRETQYF

abundance: many
j_gene: TRBJ1-1
d_gene: TRBD1
v_gene: TRBV7-2
len: 15
CDR3nt: TGTGCCAGCAGCTTAGTCGGAGGGGGCCACACTGAAGCTTTCTTT
CDR3aa: CASSLVGGGHTEAFF

abundance: NA
j_gene: TRBJ2-3
d_gene: NA
v_gene: TRBV7-3
len: 16
CDR3nt: TGTGCCAGCAGCTTAGTAGGGGTGGGTAACACAGATACGCAGTATTTT
CDR3aa: CASSLVGVGNTDTQYF

abundance: few
j_gene: TRBJ1-2
d_gene: NA
v_gene: TRBV27
len: 13
CDR3nt: TGTGCCAGCAGTTACAGGTTTAACTACGGCTACACCTTC
CDR3aa: CASSYRFNYGYTF

abundance: few
j_gene: TRBJ2-2
d_gene: TRBD1
v_gene: TRBV7-9
len: 16
CDR3nt: TGTGCCAGCGGGACCGGACAGGGAAAGAACACCGGGGAGCTGTTTTTT
CDR3aa: CASGTGQGKNTGELFF

abundance: NA
j_gene: TRBJ2-3
d_gene: NA
v_gene: TRBV6-1
len: 15
CDR3nt: TGTGCCAGCCCGGATGGAGTCAGGGGCACAGATACGCAGTATTTT
CDR3aa: CASPDGVRGTDTQYF

abundance: many
j_gene: TRBJ1-5
d_gene: NA
v_gene: TRBV2
len: 14
CDR3nt: TGTGCCAGCAGTGAAGCAGCTCGCAATCAGCCCCAGCATTTT
CDR3aa: CASSEAARNQPQHF

abundance: few
j_gene: TRBJ2-1
d_gene: TRBD2
v_gene: TRBV12-5
len: 16
CDR3nt: TGTGCTAGTGGCCGGACTAGCGGGAAGGGGTACAATGAGCAGTTCTTC
CDR3aa: CASGRTSGKGYNEQFF

abundance: NA
j_gene: TRBJ1-3
d_gene: NA
v_gene: TRBV30
len: 14
CDR3nt: TGTGCCTGGAGCCCTAGCCCTTCTGGAAACACCATATATTTT
CDR3aa: CAWSPSPSGNTIYF

abundance: many
j_gene: TRBJ2-3
d_gene: TRBD2
v_gene: TRBV28
len: 16
CDR3nt: TGTGCCAGCAGTTTCCAGGTTACTAGCGTCACAGATACGCAGTATTTT
CDR3aa: CASSFQVTSVTDTQYF

abundance: few
j_gene: TRBJ2-3
d_gene: TRBD2
v_gene: TRBV18
len: 17
CDR3nt: TGTGCCAGCTCACCACCACTAGCGGGATTTAGCACAGATACGCAGTATTTT
CDR3aa: CASSPPLAGFSTDTQYF

abundance: many
j_gene: TRBJ1-6
d_gene: NA
v_gene: TRBV7-8
len: 17
CDR3nt: TGTGCCAGCAGCGAACGACAGCCCTACTCCTATAATTCACCCCTCCACTTT
CDR3aa: CASSERQPYSYNSPLHF

abundance: NA
j_gene: TRBJ1-1
d_gene: TRBD1
v_gene: TRBV19
len: 15
CDR3nt: TGTGCCAGTACAATCCTCGGGACAGGGGGCACTGAAGCTTTCTTT
CDR3aa: CASTILGTGGTEAFF

abundance: few
j_gene: TRBJ2-1
d_gene: TRBD2
v_gene: TRBV5-1
len: 16
CDR3nt: TGCGCCAGCGGCCCGGGCCTGACTAGCGGGAGTAATGAGCAGTTCTTC
CDR3aa: CASGPGLTSGSNEQFF

abundance: NA
j_gene: TRBJ2-5
d_gene: NA
v_gene: TRBV7-2
len: 15
CDR3nt: TGTGCCAGCAGCCGACTGGAGACCCAATTTAAGACCCAGTACTTC
CDR3aa: CASSRLETQFKTQYF

abundance: many
j_gene: TRBJ2-1
d_gene: TRBD1
v_gene: TRBV5-1
len: 16
CDR3nt: TGCGCCAGCAGCCCACGGACAGGGGACTTTTACAATGAGCAGTTCTTC
CDR3aa: CASSPRTGDFYNEQFF

abundance: many
j_gene: TRBJ1-6
d_gene: NA
v_gene: TRBV5-4
len: 16
CDR3nt: TGTGCCAGCAGCTTGGAAGGCCGGGAGAGAAACTCACCCCTCCACTTT
CDR3aa: CASSLEGRERNSPLHF

abundance: NA
j_gene: TRBJ2-5
d_gene: NA
v_gene: TRBV30
len: 14
CDR3nt: TGTGCCTGGAGTCGGGGTCTTGGCCAAGAGACCCAGTACTTC
CDR3aa: CAWSRGLGQETQYF

abundance: few
j_gene: TRBJ1-1
d_gene: NA
v_gene: TRBV28
len: 16
CDR3nt: TGTGCCAGCAGTTTCTCCCTCATGGGGGGTCGATCTGAAGCTTTCTTT
CDR3aa: CASSFSLMGGRSEAFF

abundance: few
j_gene: TRBJ2-1
d_gene: NA
v_gene: TRBV5-1
len: 14
CDR3nt: TGCGCCAGTGCTTTTCCAGGGATCCGCAATGAGCAGTTCTTC
CDR3aa: CASAFPGIRNEQFF

abundance: few
j_gene: TRBJ2-6
d_gene: NA
v_gene: TRBV11-2
len: 18
CDR3nt: TGTGCCAGCAGCTTACTCACCGGAACAGGGACTGGGGCCAACGTCCTGACTTTC
CDR3aa: CASSLLTGTGTGANVLTF

abundance: few
j_gene: TRBJ1-1
d_gene: NA
v_gene: TRBV28
len: 15
CDR3nt: TGTGCCAGCAGTTTTCGACCGGGTCGGGGGACTGAAGCTTTCTTT
CDR3aa: CASSFRPGRGTEAFF